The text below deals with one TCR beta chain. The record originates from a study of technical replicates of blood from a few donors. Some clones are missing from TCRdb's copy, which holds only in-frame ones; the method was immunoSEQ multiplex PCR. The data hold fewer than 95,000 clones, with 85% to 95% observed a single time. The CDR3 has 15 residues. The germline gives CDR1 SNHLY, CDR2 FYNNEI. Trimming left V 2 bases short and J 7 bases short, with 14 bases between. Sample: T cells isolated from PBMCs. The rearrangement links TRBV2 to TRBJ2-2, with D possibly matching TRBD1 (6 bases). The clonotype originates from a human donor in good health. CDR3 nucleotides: TGTGCCAGCAGTGAAATAGTGACAGGTATCGGGGAGCTGTTTTTT. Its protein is CASSEIVTGIGELFF.